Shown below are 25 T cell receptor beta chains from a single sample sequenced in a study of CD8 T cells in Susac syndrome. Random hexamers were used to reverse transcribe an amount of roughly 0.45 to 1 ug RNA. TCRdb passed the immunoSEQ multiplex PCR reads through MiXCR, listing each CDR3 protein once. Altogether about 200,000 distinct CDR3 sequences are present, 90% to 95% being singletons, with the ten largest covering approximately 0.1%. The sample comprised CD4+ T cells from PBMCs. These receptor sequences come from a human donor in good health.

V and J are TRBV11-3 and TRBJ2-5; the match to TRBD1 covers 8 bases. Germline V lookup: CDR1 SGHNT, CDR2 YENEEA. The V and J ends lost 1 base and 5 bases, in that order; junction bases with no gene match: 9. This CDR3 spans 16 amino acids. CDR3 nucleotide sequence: TGTGCCAGCAGCTTAGGAGGCCAGGGGGCGGTTGAGACCCAGTACTTC. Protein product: CASSLGGQGAVETQYF.

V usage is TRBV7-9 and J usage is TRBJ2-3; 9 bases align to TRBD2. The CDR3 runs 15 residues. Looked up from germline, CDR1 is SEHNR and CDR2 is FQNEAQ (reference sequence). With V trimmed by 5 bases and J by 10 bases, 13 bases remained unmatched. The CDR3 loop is CASSPPGSGRSAQYF. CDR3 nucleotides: TGTGCCAGCAGCCCCCCGGGTAGCGGGAGATCAGCGCAGTATTTT.

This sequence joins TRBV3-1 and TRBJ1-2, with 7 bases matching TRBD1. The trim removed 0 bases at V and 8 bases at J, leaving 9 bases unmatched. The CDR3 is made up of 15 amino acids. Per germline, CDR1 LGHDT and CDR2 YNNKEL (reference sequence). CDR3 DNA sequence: TGTGCCAGCAGCCAAGACGATAGGGGGCTACAGGGCTACACCTTC. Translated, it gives CASSQDDRGLQGYTF.

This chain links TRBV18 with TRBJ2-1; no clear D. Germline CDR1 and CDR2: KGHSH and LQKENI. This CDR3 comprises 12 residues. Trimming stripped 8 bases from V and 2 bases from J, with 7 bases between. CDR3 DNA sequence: TGTGCCAGCAGCCCCACCTACAATGAGCAGTTCTTC. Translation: CASSPTYNEQFF.

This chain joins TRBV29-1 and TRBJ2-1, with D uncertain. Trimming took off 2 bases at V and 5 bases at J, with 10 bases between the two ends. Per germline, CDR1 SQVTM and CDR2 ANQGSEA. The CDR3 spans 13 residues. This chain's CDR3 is CSVESWMNNEQFF. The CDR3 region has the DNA TGCAGCGTTGAATCCTGGATGAACAATGAGCAGTTCTTC.

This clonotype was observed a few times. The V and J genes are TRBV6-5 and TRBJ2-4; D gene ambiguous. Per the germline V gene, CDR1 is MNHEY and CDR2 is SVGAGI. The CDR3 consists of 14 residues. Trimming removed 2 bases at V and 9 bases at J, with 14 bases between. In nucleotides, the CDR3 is TGTGCCAGCAGTTACCGCGGACCCGTCGTCATTCAGTACTTC. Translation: CASSYRGPVVIQYF.

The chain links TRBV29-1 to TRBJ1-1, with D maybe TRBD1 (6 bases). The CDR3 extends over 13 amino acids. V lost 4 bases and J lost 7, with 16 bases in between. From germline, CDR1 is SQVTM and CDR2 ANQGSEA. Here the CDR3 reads CSVAAQGGHEAFF. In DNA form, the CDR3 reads TGCAGCGTTGCGGCACAAGGGGGACATGAAGCTTTCTTT. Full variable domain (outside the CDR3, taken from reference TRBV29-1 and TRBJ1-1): SAVISQKPSRDICQRGTSLTIQCQVDSQVTMMFWYRQQPGQSLTLIATANQGSEATYESGFVIDKFPISRPNLTFSTLTVSNMSPEDSSIYLCSVAAQGGHEAFFGQGTRLTVV.

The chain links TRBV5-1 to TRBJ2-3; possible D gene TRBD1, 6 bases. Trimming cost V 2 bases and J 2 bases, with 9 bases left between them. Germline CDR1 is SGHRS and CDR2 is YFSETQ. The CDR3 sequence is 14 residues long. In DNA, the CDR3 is TGCGCCAGCAGCTTCCCAGGGGACACAGATACGCAGTATTTT. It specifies CASSFPGDTDTQYF.

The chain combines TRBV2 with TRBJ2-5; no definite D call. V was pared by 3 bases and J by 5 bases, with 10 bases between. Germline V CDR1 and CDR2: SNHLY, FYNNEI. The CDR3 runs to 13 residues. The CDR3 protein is CASSEAPLETQYF. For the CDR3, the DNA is TGTGCCAGCAGTGAGGCCCCTTTGGAGACCCAGTACTTC.

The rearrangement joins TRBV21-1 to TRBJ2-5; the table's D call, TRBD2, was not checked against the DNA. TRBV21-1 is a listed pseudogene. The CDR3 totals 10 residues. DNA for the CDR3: TGTGCCAGAGAGACACCCTCAAAGTACTTC. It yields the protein CARETPSKYF.

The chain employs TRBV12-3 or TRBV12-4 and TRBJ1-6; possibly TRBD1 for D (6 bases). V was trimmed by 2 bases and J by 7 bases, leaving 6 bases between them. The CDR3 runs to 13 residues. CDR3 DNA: TGTGCCAGCAGTTTACAGGGGAATTCACCCCTCCACTTT. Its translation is CASSLQGNSPLHF.

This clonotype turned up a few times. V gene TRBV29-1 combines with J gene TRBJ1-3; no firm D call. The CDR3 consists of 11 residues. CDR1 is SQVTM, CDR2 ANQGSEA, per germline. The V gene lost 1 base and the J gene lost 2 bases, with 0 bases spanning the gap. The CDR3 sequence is CSVEAGNTIYF. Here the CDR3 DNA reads TGCAGCGTTGAAGCTGGAAACACCATATATTTT.

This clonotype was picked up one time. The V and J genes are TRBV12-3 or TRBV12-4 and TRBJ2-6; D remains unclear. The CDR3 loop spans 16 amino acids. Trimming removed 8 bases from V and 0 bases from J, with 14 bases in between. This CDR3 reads CASVRQASSGANVLTF. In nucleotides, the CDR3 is TGTGCCAGCGTAAGGCAGGCCAGCTCTGGGGCCAACGTCCTGACTTTC.

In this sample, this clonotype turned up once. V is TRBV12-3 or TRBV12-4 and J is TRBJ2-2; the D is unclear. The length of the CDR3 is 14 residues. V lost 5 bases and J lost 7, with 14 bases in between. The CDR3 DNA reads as TGTGCCAGCAGTGGAACACGAGCTGGCGGGGAGCTGTTTTTT. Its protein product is CASSGTRAGGELFF.

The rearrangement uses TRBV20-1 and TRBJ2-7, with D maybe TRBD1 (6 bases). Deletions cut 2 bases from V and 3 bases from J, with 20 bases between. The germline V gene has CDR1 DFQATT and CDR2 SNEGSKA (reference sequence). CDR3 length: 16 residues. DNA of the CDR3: TGCAGTGCTAGAAACCCTCAGGGGATGTTGGTCTACGAGCAGTACGTC. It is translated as CSARNPQGMLVYEQYV.

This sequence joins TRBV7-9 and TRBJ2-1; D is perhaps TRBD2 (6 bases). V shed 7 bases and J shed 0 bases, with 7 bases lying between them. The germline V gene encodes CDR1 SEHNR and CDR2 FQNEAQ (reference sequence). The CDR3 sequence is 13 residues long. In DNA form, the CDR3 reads TGTGCCAGCATGGGAGGCTCCTACAATGAGCAGTTCTTC. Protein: CASMGGSYNEQFF.

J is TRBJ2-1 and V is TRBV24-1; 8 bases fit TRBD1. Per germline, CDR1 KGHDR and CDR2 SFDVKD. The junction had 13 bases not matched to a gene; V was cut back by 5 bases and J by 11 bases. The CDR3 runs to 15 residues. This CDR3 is CATSALPQQGGKQFF. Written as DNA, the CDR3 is TGTGCCACCAGTGCCCTTCCCCAACAGGGGGGAAAGCAGTTCTTC.

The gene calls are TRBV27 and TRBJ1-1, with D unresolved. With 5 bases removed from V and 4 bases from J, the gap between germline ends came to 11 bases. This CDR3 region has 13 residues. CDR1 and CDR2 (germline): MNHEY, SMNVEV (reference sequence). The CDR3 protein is CASSHPWATEAFF. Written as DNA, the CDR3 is TGTGCCAGCAGTCACCCCTGGGCCACTGAAGCTTTCTTT.

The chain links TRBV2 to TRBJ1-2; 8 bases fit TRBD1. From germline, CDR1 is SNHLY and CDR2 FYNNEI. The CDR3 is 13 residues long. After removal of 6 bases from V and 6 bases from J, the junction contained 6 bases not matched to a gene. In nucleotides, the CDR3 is TGTGCCAGCAGGCTTACAGGGGGTAATGGCTACACCTTC. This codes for CASRLTGGNGYTF. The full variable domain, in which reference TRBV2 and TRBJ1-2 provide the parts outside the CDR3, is EPEVTQTPSHQVTQMGQEVILRCVPISNHLYFYWYRQILGQKVEFLVSFYNNEISEKSEIFDDQFSVERPDGSNFTLKIRSTKLEDSAMYFCASRLTGGNGYTFGSGTRLTVV.

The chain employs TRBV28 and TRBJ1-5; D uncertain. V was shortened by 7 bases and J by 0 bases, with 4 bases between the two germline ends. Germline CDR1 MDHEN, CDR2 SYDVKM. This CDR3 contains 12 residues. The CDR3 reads CASMSSNQPQHF. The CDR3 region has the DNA TGTGCCAGCATGAGTAGCAATCAGCCCCAGCATTTT.

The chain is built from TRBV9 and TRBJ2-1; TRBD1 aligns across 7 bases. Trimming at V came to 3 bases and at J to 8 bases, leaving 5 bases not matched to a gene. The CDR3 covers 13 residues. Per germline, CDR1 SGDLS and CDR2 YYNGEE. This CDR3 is CASSEGTVHEQFF. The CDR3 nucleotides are TGTGCCAGCAGCGAGGGGACAGTTCATGAGCAGTTCTTC.

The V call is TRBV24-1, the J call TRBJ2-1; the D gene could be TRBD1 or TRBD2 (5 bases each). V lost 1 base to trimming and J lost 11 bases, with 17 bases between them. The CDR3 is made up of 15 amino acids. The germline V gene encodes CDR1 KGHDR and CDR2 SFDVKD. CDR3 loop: CATSDFWDRGNKQFF. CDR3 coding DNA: TGTGCCACCAGTGATTTTTGGGACCGTGGGAATAAGCAGTTCTTC.

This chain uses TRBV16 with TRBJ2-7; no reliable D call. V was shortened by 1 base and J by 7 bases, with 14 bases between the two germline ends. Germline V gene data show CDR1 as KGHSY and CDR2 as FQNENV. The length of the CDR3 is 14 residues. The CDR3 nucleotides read TGTGCCAGCAGCCAATTAAGAGGCGTTCGGGAGCAGTACGTC. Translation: CASSQLRGVREQYV.

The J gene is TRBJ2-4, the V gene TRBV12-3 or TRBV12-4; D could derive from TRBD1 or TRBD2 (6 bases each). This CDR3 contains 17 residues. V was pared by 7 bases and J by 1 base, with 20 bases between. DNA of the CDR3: TGTGCCAGCAAAGGGGGGAGAGGTTCCGGGGCCAAAAACATTCAGTACTTC. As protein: CASKGGRGSGAKNIQYF.

CDR3 nucleotides: TGTGCCAGCTCAAGCGGGGCGTCTGGGGCCAACGTCCTGACTTTC. Its translation is CASSSGASGANVLTF. The genes are TRBV18 and TRBJ2-6; TRBD2 aligns across 7 bases. V was pared by 5 bases and J by 1 base, with 2 bases of the junction left unmatched. In germline, CDR1 is KGHSH, CDR2 LQKENI. The CDR3 consists of 15 residues.